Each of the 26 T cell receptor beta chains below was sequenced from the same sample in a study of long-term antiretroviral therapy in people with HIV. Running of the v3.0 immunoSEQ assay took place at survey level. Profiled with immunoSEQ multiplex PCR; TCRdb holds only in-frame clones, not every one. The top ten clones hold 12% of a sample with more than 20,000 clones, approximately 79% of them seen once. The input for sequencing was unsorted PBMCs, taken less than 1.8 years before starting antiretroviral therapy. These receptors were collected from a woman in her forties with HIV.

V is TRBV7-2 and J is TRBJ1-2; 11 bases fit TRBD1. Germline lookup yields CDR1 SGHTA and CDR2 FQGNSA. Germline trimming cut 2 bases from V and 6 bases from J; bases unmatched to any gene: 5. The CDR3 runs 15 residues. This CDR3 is CASSLLGTGGDGYTF. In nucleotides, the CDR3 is TGTGCCAGCAGCTTACTAGGGACAGGGGGTGATGGCTACACCTTC.

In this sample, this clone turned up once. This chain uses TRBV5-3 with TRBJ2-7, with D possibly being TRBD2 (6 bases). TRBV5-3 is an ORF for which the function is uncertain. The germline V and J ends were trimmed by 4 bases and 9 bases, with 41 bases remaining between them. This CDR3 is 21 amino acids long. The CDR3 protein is CARSPGARRENPGSPYLGQYF. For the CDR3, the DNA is TGTGCCAGAAGCCCTGGGGCCCGACGGGAGAACCCAGGGAGTCCCTACCTCGGGCAGTACTTC.

CDR3 in DNA: TGTGCCAGCAGTTTGGACGGTGGGAAGTTCTATGGCTACACCTTC. Amino acid sequence: CASSLDGGKFYGYTF. The V and J genes are TRBV7-2 and TRBJ1-2; D uncertain. Trimming shortened V by 6 bases and J by 4 bases, and 18 bases separated the two germline ends. From germline, CDR1 is SGHTA and CDR2 FQGNSA. The CDR3 is 15 residues long.

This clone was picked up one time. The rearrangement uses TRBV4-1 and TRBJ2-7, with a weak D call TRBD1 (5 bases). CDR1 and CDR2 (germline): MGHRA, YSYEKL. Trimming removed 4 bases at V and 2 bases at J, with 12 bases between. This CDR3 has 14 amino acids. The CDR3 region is CASSLGPGAYEQYF. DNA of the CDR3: TGCGCCAGCAGCCTGGGGCCCGGAGCCTACGAGCAGTACTTC.

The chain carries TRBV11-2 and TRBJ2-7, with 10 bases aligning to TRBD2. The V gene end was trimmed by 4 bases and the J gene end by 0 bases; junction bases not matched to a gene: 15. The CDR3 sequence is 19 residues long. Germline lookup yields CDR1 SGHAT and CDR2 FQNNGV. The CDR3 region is CASSSLRGNSGRPSYEQYF. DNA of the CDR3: TGTGCCAGCAGCTCCCTTAGGGGGAATAGCGGGAGGCCCTCCTACGAGCAGTACTTC.

Written as DNA, the CDR3 is TGTGCCAGTAGTCGGGACAGGGTGGCTTCACCCCTCCACTTT. It is translated as CASSRDRVASPLHF. The chain has TRBV19 and TRBJ1-6; 9 bases match TRBD1. Germline CDR1 LNHDA, CDR2 SQIVND (reference sequence). The length of the CDR3 is 14 residues. V lost 5 bases and J lost 9; bases outside the gene matches: 5.

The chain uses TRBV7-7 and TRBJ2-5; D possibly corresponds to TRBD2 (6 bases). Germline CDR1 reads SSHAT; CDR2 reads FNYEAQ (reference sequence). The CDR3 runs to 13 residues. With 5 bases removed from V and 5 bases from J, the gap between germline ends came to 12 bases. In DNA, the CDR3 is TGTGCCAGCAGCACGGGACTCGCGGAGACCCAGTACTTC. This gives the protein CASSTGLAETQYF.

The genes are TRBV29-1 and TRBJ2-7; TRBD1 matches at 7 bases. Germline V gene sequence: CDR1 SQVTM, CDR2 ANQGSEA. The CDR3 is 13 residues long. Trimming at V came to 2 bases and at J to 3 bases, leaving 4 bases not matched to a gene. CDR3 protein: CSVESRGRYEQYF. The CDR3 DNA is TGCAGCGTTGAATCGAGGGGGCGCTACGAGCAGTACTTC.

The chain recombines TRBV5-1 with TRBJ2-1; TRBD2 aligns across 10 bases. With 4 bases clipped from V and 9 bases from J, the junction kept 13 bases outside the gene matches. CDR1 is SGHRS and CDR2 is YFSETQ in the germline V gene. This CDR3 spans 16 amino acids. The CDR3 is CASSPLAGEAQSEQFF. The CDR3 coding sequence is TGCGCCAGCAGCCCCCTAGCGGGAGAGGCGCAGAGTGAGCAGTTCTTC.

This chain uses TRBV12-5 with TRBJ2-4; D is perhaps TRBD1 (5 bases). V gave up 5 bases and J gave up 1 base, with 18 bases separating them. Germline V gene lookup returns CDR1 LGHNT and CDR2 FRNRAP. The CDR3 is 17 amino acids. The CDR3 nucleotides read TGTGCTAGTGGTCCGTTTGCCCCCAGGGCGGCCAAAAACATTCAGTACTTC. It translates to CASGPFAPRAAKNIQYF.

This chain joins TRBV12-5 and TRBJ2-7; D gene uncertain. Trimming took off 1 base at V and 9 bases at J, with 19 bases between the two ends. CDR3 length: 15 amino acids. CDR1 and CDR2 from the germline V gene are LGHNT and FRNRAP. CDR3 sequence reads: CASGLATGPITVQYF. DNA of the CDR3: TGTGCTAGTGGTTTGGCCACCGGACCCATTACCGTGCAGTACTTC. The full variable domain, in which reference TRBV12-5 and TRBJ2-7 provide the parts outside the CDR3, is DARVTQTPRHKVTEMGQEVTMRCQPILGHNTVFWYRQTMMQGLELLAYFRNRAPLDDSGMPKDRFSAEMPDATLATLKIQPSEPRDSAVYFCASGLATGPITVQYFGPGTRLTVT.

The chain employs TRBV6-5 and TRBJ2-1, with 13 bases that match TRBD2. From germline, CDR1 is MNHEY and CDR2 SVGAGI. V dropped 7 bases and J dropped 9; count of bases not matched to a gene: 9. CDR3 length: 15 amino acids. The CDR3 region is CASTYGLAGVSEQFF. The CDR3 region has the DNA TGTGCCAGCACCTACGGACTAGCGGGAGTCAGTGAGCAGTTCTTC.

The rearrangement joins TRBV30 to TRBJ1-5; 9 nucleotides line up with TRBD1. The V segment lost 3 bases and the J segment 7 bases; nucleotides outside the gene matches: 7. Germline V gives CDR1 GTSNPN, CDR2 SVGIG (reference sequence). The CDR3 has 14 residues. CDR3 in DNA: TGTGCCTGGAGCAGTCCCGGGACAGGGCAGCCCCAGCATTTT. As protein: CAWSSPGTGQPQHF.

CDR3 amino acids: CASSSRDRVDGYTF. CDR3 nucleotide sequence: TGTGCCAGCAGTTCGCGAGACAGGGTCGATGGCTACACCTTC. This chain links TRBV27 with TRBJ1-2; the match to TRBD1 covers 7 bases. Germline lookup yields CDR1 MNHEY and CDR2 SMNVEV (reference sequence). The CDR3 contains 14 residues. The V and J ends lost 4 bases and 6 bases, in that order; junction bases with no gene match: 8.

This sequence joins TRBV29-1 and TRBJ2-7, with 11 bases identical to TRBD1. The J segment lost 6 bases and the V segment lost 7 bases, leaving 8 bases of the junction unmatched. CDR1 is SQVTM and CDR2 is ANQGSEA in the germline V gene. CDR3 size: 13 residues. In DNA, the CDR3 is TGCAGCGCGGGGTCCGGGACAGGGGGCGAGCAGTACTTC. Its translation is CSAGSGTGGEQYF.

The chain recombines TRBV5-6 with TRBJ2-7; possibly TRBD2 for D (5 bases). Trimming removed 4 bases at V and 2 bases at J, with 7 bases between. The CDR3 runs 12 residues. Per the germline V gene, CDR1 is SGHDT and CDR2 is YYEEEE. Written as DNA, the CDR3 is TGTGCCAGCAGCCGGACTCCCTACGAGCAGTACTTC. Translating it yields CASSRTPYEQYF. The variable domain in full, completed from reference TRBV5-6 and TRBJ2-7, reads DAGVTQSPTHLIKTRGQQVTLRCSPKSGHDTVSWYQQALGQGPQFIFQYYEEEERQRGNFPDRFSGHQFPNYSSELNVNALLLGDSALYLCASSRTPYEQYFGPGTRLTVT.

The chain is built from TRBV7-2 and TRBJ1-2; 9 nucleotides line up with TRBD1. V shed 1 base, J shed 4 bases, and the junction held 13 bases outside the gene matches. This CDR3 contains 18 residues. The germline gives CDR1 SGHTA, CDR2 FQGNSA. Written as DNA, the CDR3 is TGTGCCAGCAGCTTAGTTCCTTTCCGACAGGGGGGGAGCTATGGCTACACCTTC. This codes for CASSLVPFRQGGSYGYTF.

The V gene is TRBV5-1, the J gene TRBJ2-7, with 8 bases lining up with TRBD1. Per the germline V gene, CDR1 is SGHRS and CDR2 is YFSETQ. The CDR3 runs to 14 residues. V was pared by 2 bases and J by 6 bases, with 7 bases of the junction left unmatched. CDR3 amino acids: CASSFTGTGGEQYF. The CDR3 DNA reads TGCGCCAGCAGCTTCACCGGGACAGGAGGCGAGCAGTACTTC.

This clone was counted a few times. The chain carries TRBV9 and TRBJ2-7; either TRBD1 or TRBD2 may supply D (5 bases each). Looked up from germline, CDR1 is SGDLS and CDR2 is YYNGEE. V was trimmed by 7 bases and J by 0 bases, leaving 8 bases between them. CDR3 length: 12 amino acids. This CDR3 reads CASEGSSYEQYF. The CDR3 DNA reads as TGTGCCAGCGAGGGGAGCTCCTACGAGCAGTACTTC.

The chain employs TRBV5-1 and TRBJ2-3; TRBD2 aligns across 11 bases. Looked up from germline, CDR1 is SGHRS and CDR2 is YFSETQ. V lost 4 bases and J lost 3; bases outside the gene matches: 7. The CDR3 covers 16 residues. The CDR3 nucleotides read TGCGCCAGCAGCCCCGGGACTAGCGGCGCTACAGATACGCAGTATTTT. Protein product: CASSPGTSGATDTQYF.

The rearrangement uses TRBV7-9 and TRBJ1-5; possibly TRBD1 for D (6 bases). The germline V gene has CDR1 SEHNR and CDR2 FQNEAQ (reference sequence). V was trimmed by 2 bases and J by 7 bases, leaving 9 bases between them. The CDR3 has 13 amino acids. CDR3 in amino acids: CASSLQGWQPQHF. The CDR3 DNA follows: TGTGCCAGCAGCTTACAGGGGTGGCAGCCCCAGCATTTT.

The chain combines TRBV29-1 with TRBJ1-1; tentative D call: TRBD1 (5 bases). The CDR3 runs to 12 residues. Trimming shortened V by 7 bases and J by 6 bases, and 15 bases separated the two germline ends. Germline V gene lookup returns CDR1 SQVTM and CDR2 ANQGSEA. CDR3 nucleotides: TGCAGCGGGGGGGAACCAACAGCTGAAGCTTTCTTT. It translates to CSGGEPTAEAFF.

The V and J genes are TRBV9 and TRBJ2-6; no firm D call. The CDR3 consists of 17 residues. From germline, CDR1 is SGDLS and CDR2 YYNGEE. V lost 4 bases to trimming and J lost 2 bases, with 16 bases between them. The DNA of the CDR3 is TGTGCCAGCAGCTTAGAGGACCACCTCGCTGGGGCCAACGTCCTGACTTTC. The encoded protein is CASSLEDHLAGANVLTF.

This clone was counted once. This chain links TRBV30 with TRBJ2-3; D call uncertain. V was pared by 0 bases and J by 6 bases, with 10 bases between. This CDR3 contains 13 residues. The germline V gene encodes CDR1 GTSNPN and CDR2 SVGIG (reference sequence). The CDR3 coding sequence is TGTGCCTGGAGTGTGGGGTTTTCGGATACGCAGTATTTT. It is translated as CAWSVGFSDTQYF.

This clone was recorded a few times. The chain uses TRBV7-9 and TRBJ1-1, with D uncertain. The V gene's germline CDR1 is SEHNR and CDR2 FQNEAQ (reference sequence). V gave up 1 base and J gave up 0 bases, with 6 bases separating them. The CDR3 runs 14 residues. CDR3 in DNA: TGTGCCAGCAGCTTAGATTCGGTGAACACTGAAGCTTTCTTT. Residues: CASSLDSVNTEAFF.

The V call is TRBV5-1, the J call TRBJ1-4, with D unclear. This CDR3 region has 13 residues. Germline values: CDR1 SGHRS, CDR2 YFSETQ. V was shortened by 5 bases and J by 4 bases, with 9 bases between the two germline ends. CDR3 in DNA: TGCGCCAGCAGGGGGTCGGTTAATGAAAAACTGTTTTTT. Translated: CASRGSVNEKLFF.